This TCR beta chain was identified during a study of blood T cells in healthy people across ages. Study findings and constraints: Estimated diversity, derived from one million T cells, was regarded as an underestimate. Among long-lived donors, naive CD4+ cells were more numerous and diversity higher than in aged donors.

A minimum of 6 million PBMCs was isolated per sample. About this clonotype itself: Its matching antigen is unknown. A single base separates this from a much larger clone, so it may be a read error.

Germline trimming cut 3 bases from V and 3 bases from J; bases unmatched to any gene: 4. Germline loops: CDR1 LGHNA, CDR2 YNFKEQ. The CDR3 consists of 14 residues. The use of a sample-barcoded 5' primer and a J-beta primer mix characterized a second PCR of roughly 7 to 11 cycles. TCRdb called the 5' RACE reads again in MiXCR, with one record for every CDR3 protein. The sample records 1.5 million to 2 million distinct CDR3 sequences, about 28% being singletons. The sequence was collected from a young woman in good health. Sequenced: blood. V and J are TRBV4-2 and TRBJ2-7; 8 bases are shared with TRBD1. This CDR3 reads CASSQEGQDYEQYF. The CDR3 bases are TGTGCCAGCAGCCAGGAGGGACAGGACTACGAGCAGTACTTC.